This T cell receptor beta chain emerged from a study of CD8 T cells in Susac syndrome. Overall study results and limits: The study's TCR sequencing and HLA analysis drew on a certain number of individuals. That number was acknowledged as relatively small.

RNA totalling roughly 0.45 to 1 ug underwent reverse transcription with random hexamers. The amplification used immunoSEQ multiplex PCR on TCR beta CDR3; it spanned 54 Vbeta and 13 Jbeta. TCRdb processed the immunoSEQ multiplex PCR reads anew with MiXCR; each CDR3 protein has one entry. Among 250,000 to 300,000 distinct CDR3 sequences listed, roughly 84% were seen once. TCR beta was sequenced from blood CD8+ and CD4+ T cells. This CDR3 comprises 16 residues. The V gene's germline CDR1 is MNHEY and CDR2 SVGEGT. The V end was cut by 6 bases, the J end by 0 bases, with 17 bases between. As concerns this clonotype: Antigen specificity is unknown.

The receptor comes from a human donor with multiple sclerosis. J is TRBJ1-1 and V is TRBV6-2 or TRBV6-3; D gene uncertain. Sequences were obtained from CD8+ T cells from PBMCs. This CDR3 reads CASSLTEDVLNTEAFF. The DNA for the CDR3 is TGTGCCAGCAGCTTAACCGAGGACGTATTGAACACTGAAGCTTTCTTT.